The 19 T cell receptor beta chains reported below all come from one sample, sequenced in a study of Graves' ophthalmopathy and Graves' hyperthyroidism. Amplifying from RNA transcripts, the study obtained TCR beta CDR3 regions. After a first-round RT-PCR with HTBI primers, a second-round multiplex PCR was run. TCRdb reprocessed the multiplex PCR reads with MiXCR, giving one entry per CDR3 protein. The sample contains a few hundred thousand distinct CDR3 sequences, 15% of which appear only once. Sequenced material: peripheral blood. The receptors stem from a woman younger than 35 with stable Graves' hyperthyroidism.

In its sample, this clonotype was seen many times. The chain recombines TRBV5-1 with TRBJ2-7; D may be TRBD1 (5 bases). Trimming shortened V by 0 bases and J by 5 bases, and 6 bases separated the two germline ends. Looked up from germline, CDR1 is SGHRS and CDR2 is YFSETQ. The CDR3 length is 12 residues. Here the CDR3 DNA reads TGCGCCAGCAGCTTGGTCAGGGACGAGCAGTACTTC. Translated: CASSLVRDEQYF.

This clonotype occurred many times. V usage is TRBV10-3 and J usage is TRBJ2-5, with 8 bases that match TRBD2. V lost 3 bases, J lost 5 bases, and 14 bases stayed unmatched. This CDR3 is 17 amino acids long. Germline CDR1 and CDR2: ENHRY and SYGVKD. The CDR3 DNA follows: TGTGCCATCAGTGACCTCCGGGGGTCGGGGGGGAGCGAGACCCAGTACTTC. It codes for CAISDLRGSGGSETQYF.

Notes on this clonotype: Likely a read error: the CDR3 ends without its conserved phenylalanine or tryptophan. The DNA is omitted, as the CDR3 cannot be located on it reliably, and the CDR3 follows TCRdb's listing. This chain uses TRBV14 with TRBJ1-5; the table assigns TRBD1, which was not confirmed against the DNA. The germline V gene has CDR1 SGHDN and CDR2 FVKESK. The CDR3 totals 13 residues, both ends included. CDR3 region: CGDSGQTVQPRHL.

This clonotype occurred many times. The chain couples TRBV28 to TRBJ1-5; no definite D call. CDR1 MDHEN and CDR2 SYDVKM come from the germline V gene. The CDR3 loop spans 12 amino acids. The CDR3 loop reads CGTSKNGGPQHF. CDR3 DNA: TGTGGAACCTCTAAAAACGGAGGGCCCCAGCATTTT.

This clonotype showed up many times. The chain recombines TRBV24-1 with TRBJ1-1, with D possibly TRBD1 on 6 matching bases. This CDR3 has 20 amino acids. Germline lookup yields CDR1 KGHDR and CDR2 SFDVKD. V lost 5 bases to trimming and J lost 4 bases, with 31 bases between them. CDR3 sequence reads: CATSVTRITGRGLVGTEAFF. The CDR3 coding sequence is TGTGCCACCAGTGTTACTAGGATTACTGGTCGGGGGCTGGTGGGCACTGAAGCTTTCTTT.

This clonotype was recorded at least ten times. The V and J genes are TRBV6-1 and TRBJ2-7; D is undetermined. The CDR3 covers 14 residues. The germline CDR1 and CDR2 sequences are MNHNS and SASEGT. Trimming pared 3 bases from V and 2 bases from J, leaving 11 bases between. CDR3 in amino acids: CASSEVYSTYEQYF. The CDR3 region has the DNA TGTGCCAGCAGTGAGGTATACAGTACCTACGAGCAGTACTTC.

Ten or more counts support this clonotype. The chain recombines TRBV19 with TRBJ1-1, with D unresolved. This CDR3 has 14 amino acids. The germline V gene has CDR1 LNHDA and CDR2 SQIVND (reference sequence). The V and J ends lost 5 bases and 7 bases respectively, with 17 bases between them. The CDR3 is CASSLQTVNYEAFF. As DNA, the CDR3 is TGTGCCAGTAGTCTCCAGACCGTTAATTATGAAGCTTTCTTT.

This clonotype has just a few counts. The chain links TRBV5-1 to TRBJ2-7, with D tentatively TRBD2 (6 bases). There are 15 residues in the CDR3. V was shortened by 0 bases and J by 2 bases, with 12 bases between the two germline ends. Germline V gene sequence: CDR1 SGHRS, CDR2 YFSETQ. CDR3 sequence: CASSLEFAGTYEQYF. Written as DNA, the CDR3 is TGCGCCAGCAGCTTGGAATTTGCGGGGACCTACGAGCAGTACTTC. Filled out from reference TRBV5-1 and TRBJ2-7, the complete variable domain reads KAGVTQTPRYLIKTRGQQVTLSCSPISGHRSVSWYQQTPGQGLQFLFEYFSETQRNKGNFPGRFSGRQFSNSRSEMNVSTLELGDSALYLCASSLEFAGTYEQYFGPGTRLTVT.

This clonotype was seen many times. The chain has TRBV6-2 or TRBV6-3 and TRBJ2-2; 10 bases are shared with TRBD1. The CDR3 length is 17 residues. Germline-derived CDR1 and CDR2 are MNHEY and SVGEGT. Trimming at V came to 3 bases and at J to 1 base, leaving 5 bases not matched to a gene. The CDR3 region has the DNA TGTGCCAGCAGTTATGGGGGGACAGGGGTGAACACCGGGGAGCTGTTTTTT. Protein sequence: CASSYGGTGVNTGELFF.

Here the CDR3 DNA reads TGTGCCAGCAGTTTTGTTTCTGGCTCTGCCGAGCAGTACTTC. Its protein product is CASSFVSGSAEQYF. The chain is built from TRBV28 and TRBJ2-7, with D hard to call. The CDR3 covers 14 residues. CDR1 is MDHEN, CDR2 SYDVKM, per germline. Trimming left V 3 bases short and J 6 bases short, with 15 bases between.

This clonotype was counted a few times. The chain employs TRBV4-1 and TRBJ2-2; TRBD1 is a possible D gene (6 bases). Germline CDR1 MGHRA, CDR2 YSYEKL. Trimming pared 0 bases from V and 3 bases from J, leaving 8 bases between. The CDR3 runs to 15 residues. CDR3 bases: TGCGCCAGCAGCCAAGAAACAGGGTACACCGGGGAGCTGTTTTTT. Encoded protein: CASSQETGYTGELFF.

V is TRBV5-1 and J is TRBJ2-7; D is unclear. V was trimmed by 3 bases and J by 0 bases, leaving 10 bases between them. The CDR3 length is 14 residues. Germline-derived CDR1 and CDR2 are SGHRS and YFSETQ. The CDR3 protein is CASSSEMVSYEQYF. The CDR3, as DNA: TGCGCCAGCAGCTCTGAGATGGTCTCCTACGAGCAGTACTTC.

This clonotype was recorded at least ten times. The chain joins TRBV12-3 or TRBV12-4 to TRBJ2-2; the D gene is possibly TRBD2 (5 bases). Trimming left V 10 bases short and J 6 bases short, with 18 bases between. CDR3 length: 14 amino acids. The CDR3: CATLRAGGSGELFF. For the CDR3, the DNA is TGTGCCACCCTGCGGGCAGGCGGGTCCGGGGAGCTGTTTTTT.

The table lists this clonotype with many counts. The rearrangement uses TRBV11-2 and TRBJ1-6, with D tentatively TRBD1 (6 bases). Germline lookup yields CDR1 SGHAT and CDR2 FQNNGV. V was shortened by 3 bases and J by 10 bases, with 10 bases between the two germline ends. The CDR3 is 13 amino acids. CDR3 sequence reads: CASSLQGGSPLHF. The CDR3 DNA reads TGTGCCAGCAGCTTGCAAGGGGGATCACCCCTCCACTTT. Using reference TRBV11-2 and TRBJ1-6 for the parts outside the CDR3, the full variable domain is EAGVAQSPRYKIIEKRQSVAFWCNPISGHATLYWYQQILGQGPKLLIQFQNNGVVDDSQLPKDRFSAERLKGVDSTLKIQPAKLEDSAVYLCASSLQGGSPLHFGNGTRLTVT.

This clonotype was recorded many times. V is TRBV12-3 or TRBV12-4 and J is TRBJ2-5; 10 nucleotides line up with TRBD1. J gave up 5 bases and V 5 bases, and 8 bases lay outside the gene matches. The CDR3 extends over 15 amino acids. CDR3 DNA sequence: TGTGCCAGCAGTCTGCGACAGGGGGCGAGGGAGACCCAGTACTTC. It yields the protein CASSLRQGARETQYF.

This clonotype was seen at least ten times. The chain combines TRBV12-3 or TRBV12-4 with TRBJ2-5; D uncertain. The CDR3 sequence is 10 residues long. Trimming stripped 9 bases from V and 5 bases from J, with 7 bases between. The CDR3 DNA follows: TGTGCCAGTGGATGGGAGACCCAGTACTTC. Its translation: CASGWETQYF.

The V call is TRBV20-1, the J call TRBJ2-7; 10 nucleotides match TRBD2. Germline lookup yields CDR1 DFQATT and CDR2 SNEGSKA (reference sequence). The CDR3 loop spans 16 amino acids. V lost 3 bases and J lost 1; bases outside the gene matches: 9. The CDR3 coding sequence is TGCAGTGCTAGGGTTTTTGGACTAGCGGAATCCTACGAGCAGTACTTC. Amino acid sequence: CSARVFGLAESYEQYF.

This clonotype was seen many times. This chain joins TRBV3-1 and TRBJ1-1, with 8 bases lining up with TRBD1. This CDR3 is 15 amino acids long. Germline CDR1 and CDR2: LGHDT and YNNKEL (reference sequence). V dropped 0 bases and J dropped 1; count of bases not matched to a gene: 1. As DNA, the CDR3 is TGTGCCAGCAGCCAAGACGGACAGGGGAACACTGAAGCTTTCTTT. Amino acids: CASSQDGQGNTEAFF.

This clonotype came up many times. The chain has TRBV6-1 and TRBJ1-1; D is uncertain. The CDR3 extends over 12 amino acids. CDR1 MNHNS and CDR2 SASEGT come from the germline V gene. The V and J ends lost 10 bases and 4 bases respectively, with 13 bases between them. CDR3 sequence (DNA): TGTGCCACCATCATTCGGGGCACTGAAGCTTTCTTT. Its protein is CATIIRGTEAFF.